This T cell receptor beta chain was profiled in a study of blood T cell repertoires in COVID-19 (TCRdb year 2020). A note on the overall study: The collaborator samples originated in the United States, Italy and Spain and spanned the acute and convalescent phases of COVID-19. The material from the prospective study consisted of cDNA or gDNA derived from T cells, B-cell-depleted T cells, or PBMCs. Subjects who had been exposed to COVID-19, were actively infected with it, or had recovered from it provided the deeply sampled blood TCRbeta repertoires that made up the dataset. The repertoires were released in a freely available public database intended as a resource for research on the immune response to SARS-CoV-2. Samples came from the ongoing ImmuneRACE study (first 160 participants) plus 1,254 subjects from 6 global collaborators. A de-identified subject ID, COVID-19 status, age in years and sex were almost always included in the sample metadata. Where available, HLA class I and class II types were obtained from metadata supplied by the sample provider rather than from assay-based typing.

This clone was counted between two and nine times. Its target antigen remains unknown. No much larger clonotype is one base removed from it; base qualities were not supplied. Reading from cysteine to phenylalanine, the CDR3 counts 15 amino acids. The entry retains the CDR3 DNA only, 45 bases that are in frame from base 1. The V end loses 0 bases and the J end loses 1 base, and a stretch of 10 bases separates them. Based on the germline V gene, the CDR1 and CDR2 sequences are SGDLS and YYNGEE. The collaborating institutions used their own protocols to collect whole blood in K2EDTA tubes. Collaborator samples were shipped for TCRbeta analysis as frozen whole blood, isolated PBMCs, or DNA extracted from either sample type. Paper-wide results and their limitations: The quantity of clinical and demographic metadata differed by source and by participant and was supplied without curation.

TCRbeta CDR3 regions were amplified from genomic DNA using the immunoSEQ Assay, a bias-controlled multiplex PCR. Concerning the study's data processing: Within the assay, amplification of reference gene primers was used to estimate how many nucleated cells each sample contained. Sequence reads were collapsed and filtered to measure the absolute abundance of every unique TCRbeta CDR3 rearrangement. For each sample, productive Simpson clonality was calculated as the square root of Simpson's diversity index across productive rearrangements. Entries here come from immuneACCESS through TCRdb and include only in-frame sequences with V and J called. Some clones fail to appear in such tables; in the studies checked, an unresolved V gene covers under half of the shortfall, and the cause of the remainder is unknown. D and trimming were read from the DNA, whereas the V and J calls and clone size are those reported in that table. In this sample the table shows around 88,000 clones, roughly 80% of which occur a single time. The top ten hold less than 4.5% of the sample.

Sequencing input: peripheral blood. The TCR sequence derives from a man in his 60s with acute or convalescent COVID-19. This receptor chain uses TRBV9 and TRBJ1-1, with no confident D gene call. The DNA is as follows: TGTGCCAGCAGCGTAGCACCCCCGGGGAACACTGAAGCTTTCTTT. This is translated as CASSVAPPGNTEAFF.